This TCR beta chain is drawn from a study of blood T cell repertoires in COVID-19. This clone was seen a single time. TCRdb's copy holds only in-frame clones and misses some; the assay was immunoSEQ multiplex PCR. The table lists a few hundred thousand clones, 82% of them singletons. The V gene lost 0 bases and the J gene lost 1 base, with 14 bases spanning the gap. CDR3 length equals 17 residues. Looked up from germline, CDR1 is KGHDR and CDR2 is SFDVKD. The V gene is TRBV24-1, the J gene TRBJ2-5; tentative D call: TRBD1 (6 bases). The specimen was peripheral blood. The TCR originated in a young woman with acute or convalescent COVID-19. In DNA, the CDR3 is TGTGCCACCAGTGATTTGCGTGCAGGGGCCGTCCAAGAGACCCAGTACTTC. It yields the protein CATSDLRAGAVQETQYF.